The present T cell receptor beta chain was sequenced within a study of early T cells in non-severe SARS-CoV-2 infection. Study as a whole: Chains stayed unpaired after sequencing of bulk RNA from unsorted whole blood. Broader study findings: Anti-spike CD8 specificities were favored by VDJdb matching, whose results missed private and CD4 specificities.

This clonotype was detected many times. The target antigen is unknown. Trimming took off 5 bases at V and 7 bases at J, with 12 bases between the two ends. The CDR3 has 12 residues. Individual cDNA molecules received unique molecular identifiers. Each CDR3 protein is one row after TCRdb ran MiXCR on the 5' RACE reads. The sample contains 40,000 to 55,000 distinct CDR3 sequences, more than 6.5% of which appear only once. Sequencing was performed on whole blood. V is TRBV12-3 or TRBV12-4 and J is TRBJ2-7; D unclear. The source of this sequence is an adult who was a healthcare worker with PCR-confirmed SARS-CoV-2 infection or an uninfected control (not recorded which). The CDR3 bases are TGTGCCAGCAGTAAGACCCGTGTAGAGCAGTACTTC. Protein sequence: CASSKTRVEQYF.